This T cell receptor (beta chain) was observed in a study of identical twins. Points from the study as a whole: Zero-insertion analyses were open to partial confounding by invariant MAIT and iNKT cells. A lower insertion count was a feature of abundant cord blood beta clonotypes, with no such feature in memory repertoires. Those out-of-frame alpha sequences shared by twins showed an excess of low generation probability.

TCRdb redid the calling of the 5' RACE reads with MiXCR, one entry per CDR3 protein. The sample holds more than 400,000 distinct CDR3 sequences, roughly 15% seen once. Everyone who donated was a healthy Caucasian. This clonotype has a handful of counts. Its antigen is not identified. The V gene lost 4 bases and the J gene lost 7 bases, with 14 bases spanning the gap. Germline CDR1 reads MGHRA; CDR2 reads YSYEKL. CDR3 length: 15 residues. Another study also made use of these data, one on yellow fever vaccine responses in identical twins.

Specimen: CD4+ T cells sorted from blood. The receptor's source is a woman aged 18-29 years in good health. The V and J genes are TRBV4-1 and TRBJ1-6, with a possible D match to TRBD1 (5 bases). CDR3 nucleotides: TGCGCCAGCAGCCTACCTGGGTCAGGGAATTCACCCCTCCACTTT. Residues: CASSLPGSGNSPLHF.